Listed below are T cell receptor beta chains from one sample, sequenced in a study of glioma-infiltrating T cells after dendritic cell vaccination. Assay: immunoSEQ multiplex PCR; the TCRdb copy retains only in-frame clones and omits some. The sample shows tens of thousands of clones, roughly 83% of them seen only once. This specimen was blood, taken after dendritic cell vaccination. These receptors were collected from a human donor with glioblastoma. Both conserved end residues are trimmed from each CDR3. The order of the fields is V gene, CDR3 protein.

v_gene: TRBV30; CDR3aa: AWSYSGGGYEQY
v_gene: TRBV5-1; CDR3aa: ASSLQGAREKLF
v_gene: TRBV7-2; CDR3aa: ASSRNGGRVEEKLF
v_gene: TRBV9; CDR3aa: ASSPRQGAGDEQF
v_gene: TRBV9; CDR3aa: ASSSEAGPQETQY
v_gene: TRBV6-1; CDR3aa: ASSTTGQGSPLH
v_gene: TRBV11-3; CDR3aa: ASSLAGRGHSPLH
v_gene: TRBV9; CDR3aa: ASSVAGYMNTEAF
v_gene: TRBV5-1; CDR3aa: ASSVISGGADEQF
v_gene: TRBV7-9; CDR3aa: ASSLGRDGSPLH
v_gene: TRBV14; CDR3aa: ASSRGGLQQETQY
v_gene: TRBV10-1; CDR3aa: ASSSSSYEQY
v_gene: TRBV30; CDR3aa: AWTAGGRLGTDTQY
v_gene: TRBV10-3; CDR3aa: AIKYGTSDHEQY
v_gene: TRBV9; CDR3aa: ASSVEQGPASNTEAF
v_gene: TRBV18; CDR3aa: ASSPTDSYGYT
v_gene: TRBV4-3; CDR3aa: ASSRGQNTEAF
v_gene: TRBV7-6; CDR3aa: ASSLGGGEQY
v_gene: TRBV30; CDR3aa: AWGTAGSGANVLT
v_gene: TRBV10-2; CDR3aa: ASSDSAGSGTDTQY
v_gene: TRBV4-1; CDR3aa: ASSQIVGAGGSYEQY
v_gene: TRBV27; CDR3aa: ASYPLAGDYNEQF
v_gene: TRBV6-5; CDR3aa: ASSRDSGDTQY
v_gene: TRBV10-2; CDR3aa: ASSDSAGGQETQY
v_gene: TRBV10-1; CDR3aa: ASSETGSGEKLF
v_gene: TRBV27; CDR3aa: ASSLAGTGFGGANVLT
v_gene: TRBV13; CDR3aa: ASSLNLGQGDQPQH
v_gene: TRBV7-6; CDR3aa: ASSPGTSGTTDTQY
v_gene: TRBV10-3; CDR3aa: ATHQGVITDYGYT